This TCR beta chain appears in the sequencing data of a study of OX40 agonist ivuxolimab in advanced cancers. The data were produced by immunoSEQ multiplex PCR, yet TCRdb's version contains in-frame clones alone and is incomplete. The sample lists approximately 62,000 clones, nearly 90% occurring once. The CDR3 has 14 amino acids. Trimming at V came to 4 bases and at J to 5 bases, leaving 7 bases not matched to a gene. Per the germline V gene, CDR1 is SGDLS and CDR2 is YYNGEE. The sequence came from an adult with an advanced solid tumor such as melanoma, head and neck, liver or kidney cancer. The genes are TRBV9 and TRBJ2-3; TRBD2 agrees at 7 bases. The material was CD4+ or CD8+ T cells sorted from blood, obtained in a trial of the OX40 agonist ivuxolimab. CDR3 bases: TGTGCCAGCAGCCTAAATTTAGCGGGAGATACGCAGTATTTT. It specifies CASSLNLAGDTQYF.